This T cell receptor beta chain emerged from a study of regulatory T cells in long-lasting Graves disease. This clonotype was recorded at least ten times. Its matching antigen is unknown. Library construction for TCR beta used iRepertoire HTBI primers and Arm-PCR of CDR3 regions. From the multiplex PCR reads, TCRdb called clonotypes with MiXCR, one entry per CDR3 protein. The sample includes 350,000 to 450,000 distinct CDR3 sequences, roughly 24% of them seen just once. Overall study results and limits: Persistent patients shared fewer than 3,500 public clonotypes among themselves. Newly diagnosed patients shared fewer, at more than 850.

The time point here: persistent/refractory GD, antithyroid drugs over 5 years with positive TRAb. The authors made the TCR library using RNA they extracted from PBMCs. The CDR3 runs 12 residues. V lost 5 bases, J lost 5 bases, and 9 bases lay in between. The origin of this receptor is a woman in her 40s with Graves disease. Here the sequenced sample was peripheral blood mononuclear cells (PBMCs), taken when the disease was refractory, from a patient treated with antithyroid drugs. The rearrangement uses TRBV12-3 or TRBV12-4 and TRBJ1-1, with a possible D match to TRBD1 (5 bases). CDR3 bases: TGTGCCAGCAGTAAGGGGACGACTGAAGCTTTCTTT. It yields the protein CASSKGTTEAFF.